This TCR beta chain was profiled in a study of beta chain features in type 1 diabetes. Study-level points and caveats: TCRB CDR3 length was moderately but significantly reduced in all four CD4+ subsets of Type 1 diabetes patients.

All of the isolated RNA was reverse transcribed, so expressed TCRB transcripts were sequenced. TCRdb's table, derived via immunoSEQ multiplex PCR, lists solely in-frame clones and lacks some. The sample lists 300,000 to 350,000 clones; 9.3% were seen once. Details on this clone: The antigen is unknown.

This clonotype was sampled from a man between 25 and 39 years old with type 1 diabetes. The sequencing sample was made of central memory CD4+ T cells from blood.

The DNA of the CDR3 is TGTGCCAGCAGTACCCCGGACAGGGTAACCGGCTACACCTTC. Translated: CASSTPDRVTGYTF. J is TRBJ1-2 and V is TRBV28, with 8 positions matching TRBD1. The germline CDR1 and CDR2 sequences are MDHEN and SYDVKM. This CDR3 has 14 residues. The V segment lost 5 bases and the J segment 8 bases; nucleotides outside the gene matches: 10.